This TCR beta chain was captured by sequencing in a study of CD4 and CD8 cells across lung adenocarcinoma regions (dated by TCRdb to about 2018). About the full investigation: To look at intratumor heterogeneity in the T cell receptor repertoire, the study compared tumor centers against tumor margins.

The library was made by PCR. The sample was run on a HiSeq X Ten. Through fastp at Q25 and MiXCR, TCRdb rebuilt clones from the public reads, retaining in-frame beta chains. Entries that share a CDR3 protein sequence are merged under the most common genes and DNA. The sample has about 23,000 distinct CDR3 sequences on record, under 65% of them singletons. Over 20% of the sample is held by the ten biggest clonotypes. According to the germline V gene (reference sequence), CDR1 reads MNHEY and CDR2 reads SMNVEV. The CDR3 goes from the cysteine to the phenylalanine over 17 residues. The read is trimmed to its CDR3 DNA, 51 bases read in frame from base 1. The junction carries 30 bases between V and J, which are trimmed by 5 bases and 12 bases respectively. With respect to this clonotype: Its binding antigen is unknown. No clone much larger than this one lies a single base away; base qualities are absent.

Donors were patients with localized lung adenocarcinoma, a subtype of non-small cell lung cancer. Samples were obtained from the centers of localized lung adenocarcinomas. For TCR repertoire analysis, CD4+ T cells taken from tumor tissue were profiled apart from CD8+ T cells. This receptor chain uses TRBV27 and TRBJ2-3; the D gene is possibly TRBD1 or TRBD2, each agreeing over 5 bases. The sequenced material came from CD4+ T cells from the center of a lung tumor. The cell subset or site tag for this specimen amounts to: tumor center region. The clonotype comes from a male donor with lung adenocarcinoma. The CD4 and CD8 labels of this study may be unreliable. The CDR3: CASSPGRGASDQETQYF. The nucleotide sequence reads as follows: TGTGCCAGCAGTCCGGGCCGAGGGGCTTCTGACCAAGAGACCCAGTATTTT.